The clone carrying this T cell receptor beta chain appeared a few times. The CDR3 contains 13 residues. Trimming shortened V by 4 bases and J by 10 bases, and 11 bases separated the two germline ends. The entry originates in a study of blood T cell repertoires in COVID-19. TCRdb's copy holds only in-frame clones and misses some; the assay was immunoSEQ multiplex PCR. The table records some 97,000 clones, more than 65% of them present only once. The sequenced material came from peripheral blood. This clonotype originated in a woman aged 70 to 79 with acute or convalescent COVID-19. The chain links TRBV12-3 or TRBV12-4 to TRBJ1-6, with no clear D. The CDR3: CASSSPRISPLHF. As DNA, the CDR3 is TGTGCCAGCAGTTCCCCTAGGATCTCACCCCTCCACTTT.